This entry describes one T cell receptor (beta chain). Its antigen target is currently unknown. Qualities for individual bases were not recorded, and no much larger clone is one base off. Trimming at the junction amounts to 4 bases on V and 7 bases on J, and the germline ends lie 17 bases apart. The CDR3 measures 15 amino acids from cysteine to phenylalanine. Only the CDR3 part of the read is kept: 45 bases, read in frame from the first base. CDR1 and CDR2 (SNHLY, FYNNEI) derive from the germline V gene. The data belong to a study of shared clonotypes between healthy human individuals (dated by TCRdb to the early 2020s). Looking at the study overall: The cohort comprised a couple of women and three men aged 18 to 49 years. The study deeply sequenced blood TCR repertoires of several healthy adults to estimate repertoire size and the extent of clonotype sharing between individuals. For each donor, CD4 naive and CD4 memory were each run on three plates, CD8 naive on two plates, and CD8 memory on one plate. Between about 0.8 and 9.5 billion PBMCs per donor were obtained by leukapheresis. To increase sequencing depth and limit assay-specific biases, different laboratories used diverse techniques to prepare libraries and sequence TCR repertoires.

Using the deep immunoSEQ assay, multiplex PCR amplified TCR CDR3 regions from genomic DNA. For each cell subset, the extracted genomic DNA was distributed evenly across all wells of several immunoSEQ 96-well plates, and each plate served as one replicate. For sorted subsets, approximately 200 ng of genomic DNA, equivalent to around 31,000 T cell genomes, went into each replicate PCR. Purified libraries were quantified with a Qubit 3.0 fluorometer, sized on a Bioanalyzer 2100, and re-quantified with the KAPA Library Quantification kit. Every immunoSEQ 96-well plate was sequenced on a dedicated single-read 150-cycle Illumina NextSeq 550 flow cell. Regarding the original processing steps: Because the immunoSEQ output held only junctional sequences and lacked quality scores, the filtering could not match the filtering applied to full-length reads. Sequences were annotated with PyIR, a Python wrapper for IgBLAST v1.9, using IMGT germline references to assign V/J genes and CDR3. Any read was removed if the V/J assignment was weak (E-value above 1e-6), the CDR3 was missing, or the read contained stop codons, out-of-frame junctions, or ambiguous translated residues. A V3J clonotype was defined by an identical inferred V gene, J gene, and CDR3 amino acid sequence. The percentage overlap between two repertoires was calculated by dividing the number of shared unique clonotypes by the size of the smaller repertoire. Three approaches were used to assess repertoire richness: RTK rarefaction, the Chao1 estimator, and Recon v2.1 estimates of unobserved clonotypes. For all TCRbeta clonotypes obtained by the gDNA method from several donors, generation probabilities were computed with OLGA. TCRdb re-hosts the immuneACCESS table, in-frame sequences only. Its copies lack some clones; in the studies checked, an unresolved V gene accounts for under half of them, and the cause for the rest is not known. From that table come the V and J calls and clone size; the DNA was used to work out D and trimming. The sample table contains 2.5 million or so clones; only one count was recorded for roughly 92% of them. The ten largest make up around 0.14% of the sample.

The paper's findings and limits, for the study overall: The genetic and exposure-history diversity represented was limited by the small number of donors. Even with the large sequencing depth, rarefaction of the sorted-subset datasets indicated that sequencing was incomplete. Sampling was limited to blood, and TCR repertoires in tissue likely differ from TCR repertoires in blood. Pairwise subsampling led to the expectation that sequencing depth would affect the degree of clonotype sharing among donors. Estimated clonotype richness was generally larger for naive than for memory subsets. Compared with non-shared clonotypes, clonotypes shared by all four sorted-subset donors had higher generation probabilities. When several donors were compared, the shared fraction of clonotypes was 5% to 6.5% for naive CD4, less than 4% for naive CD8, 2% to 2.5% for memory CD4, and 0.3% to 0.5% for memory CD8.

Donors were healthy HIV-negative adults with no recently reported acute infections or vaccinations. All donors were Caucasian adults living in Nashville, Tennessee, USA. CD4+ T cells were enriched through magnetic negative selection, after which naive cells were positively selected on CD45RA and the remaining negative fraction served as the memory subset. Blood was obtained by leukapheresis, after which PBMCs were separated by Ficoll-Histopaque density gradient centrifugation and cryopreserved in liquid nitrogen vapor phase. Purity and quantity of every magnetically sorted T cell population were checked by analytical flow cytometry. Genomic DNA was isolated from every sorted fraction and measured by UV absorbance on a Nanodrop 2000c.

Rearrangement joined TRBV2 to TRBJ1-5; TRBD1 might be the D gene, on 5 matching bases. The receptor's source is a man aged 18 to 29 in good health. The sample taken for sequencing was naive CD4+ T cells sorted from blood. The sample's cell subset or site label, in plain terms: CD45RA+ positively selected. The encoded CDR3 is CASSAGRLLGQPQHF. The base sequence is TGTGCCAGCAGTGCGGGGCGGCTTTTAGGGCAGCCCCAGCATTTT.